A single sample gave rise to the 22 T cell receptor beta chains below, sequenced in a study of blood T cell repertoires in COVID-19. Produced via immunoSEQ multiplex PCR; TCRdb's table is partial and in-frame only. The sample includes more than 70,000 clones, 90% of them seen just once. Sequencing was carried out using peripheral blood. The receptors shown here come from an elderly woman with acute or convalescent COVID-19.

This chain connects TRBV6-5 to TRBJ2-5; possibly TRBD2 for D (7 bases). Germline assignment: CDR1 MNHEY and CDR2 SVGAGI. There are 13 residues in the CDR3. V was shortened by 6 bases and J by 7 bases, with 15 bases between the two germline ends. CDR3 nucleotide sequence: TGTGCCAGCAGGACGGGGGGCGAAGGGACCCAGTACTTC. Translated, it gives CASRTGGEGTQYF.

The rearrangement links TRBV4-1 to TRBJ1-1; D is possibly TRBD1 (5 bases). Germline loops: CDR1 MGHRA, CDR2 YSYEKL. The CDR3 runs 15 residues. Trimming left V 0 bases short and J 0 bases short, with 8 bases between. CDR3 protein: CASSQDEGVNTEAFF. CDR3 nucleotides: TGCGCCAGCAGCCAAGACGAAGGGGTGAACACTGAAGCTTTCTTT.

V is TRBV5-5 and J is TRBJ2-2, with a tentative D call TRBD1 (5 bases). The CDR3 has 16 amino acids. Deletions cut 0 bases from V and 3 bases from J, with 12 bases between. Germline lookup yields CDR1 SGHKS and CDR2 YYEKEE (reference sequence). The CDR3 region has the DNA TGTGCCAGCAGCTTGGGACAGACCCTTTACACCGGGGAGCTGTTTTTT. It is translated as CASSLGQTLYTGELFF. Looking up the rest from reference TRBV5-5 and TRBJ2-2 gives the full variable domain: DAGVTQSPTHLIKTRGQQVTLRCSPISGHKSVSWYQQVLGQGPQFIFQYYEKEERGRGNFPDRFSARQFPNYSSELNVNALLLGDSALYLCASSLGQTLYTGELFFGEGSRLTVL.

The J gene is TRBJ1-5, the V gene TRBV2; perhaps TRBD1 as D (6 bases). V was shortened by 3 bases and J by 7 bases, with 13 bases between the two germline ends. The CDR3 extends over 14 amino acids. The germline V gene encodes CDR1 SNHLY and CDR2 FYNNEI. CDR3 bases: TGTGCCAGCAGTGAGGACAGCGTGGGCCAGCCCCAGCATTTT. This gives the protein CASSEDSVGQPQHF. Supplemented by reference TRBV2 and TRBJ1-5, the full variable domain reads EPEVTQTPSHQVTQMGQEVILRCVPISNHLYFYWYRQILGQKVEFLVSFYNNEISEKSEIFDDQFSVERPDGSNFTLKIRSTKLEDSAMYFCASSEDSVGQPQHFGDGTRLSIL.

The chain links TRBV11-2 to TRBJ1-6; D is undetermined. This CDR3 has 15 amino acids. V lost 3 bases and J 7 bases, leaving 13 bases between the germline ends. From germline, CDR1 is SGHAT and CDR2 FQNNGV. The CDR3 sequence is CASSFGERGNSPLHF. CDR3 nucleotides: TGTGCCAGCAGCTTCGGCGAGCGTGGAAATTCACCCCTCCACTTT. Full variable domain (missing parts from reference TRBV11-2 and TRBJ1-6): EAGVAQSPRYKIIEKRQSVAFWCNPISGHATLYWYQQILGQGPKLLIQFQNNGVVDDSQLPKDRFSAERLKGVDSTLKIQPAKLEDSAVYLCASSFGERGNSPLHFGNGTRLTVT.

As DNA, the CDR3 is TGTGCCAGCAGCGTAGTTCCTAGCGGGGACTACAATGAGCAGTTCTTC. As protein: CASSVVPSGDYNEQFF. This chain joins TRBV9 and TRBJ2-1, with TRBD2 matching 9 bases. The CDR3 covers 16 residues. Trimming at V came to 0 bases and at J to 3 bases, leaving 4 bases not matched to a gene. Germline-derived CDR1 and CDR2 are SGDLS and YYNGEE.

The chain joins TRBV5-1 to TRBJ2-7, with D possibly being TRBD2 (5 bases). Germline CDR1 and CDR2: SGHRS and YFSETQ. V gave up 2 bases and J gave up 2 bases, with 11 bases separating them. CDR3 length: 14 amino acids. The CDR3 sequence: CASSLIGVPYEQYF. In DNA form, the CDR3 reads TGCGCCAGCAGCTTAATCGGGGTCCCCTACGAGCAGTACTTC. The whole variable domain, filled in from reference TRBV5-1 and TRBJ2-7, reads KAGVTQTPRYLIKTRGQQVTLSCSPISGHRSVSWYQQTPGQGLQFLFEYFSETQRNKGNFPGRFSGRQFSNSRSEMNVSTLELGDSALYLCASSLIGVPYEQYFGPGTRLTVT.

The J gene is TRBJ2-1, the V gene TRBV27, with 8 nucleotides matching TRBD2. Trimming at V came to 3 bases and at J to 3 bases, leaving 4 bases not matched to a gene. In germline, CDR1 is MNHEY, CDR2 SMNVEV (reference sequence). The CDR3 spans 15 residues. The CDR3 sequence: CASSFSGDRYNEQFF. DNA of the CDR3: TGTGCCAGCAGTTTTAGCGGGGACCGCTACAATGAGCAGTTCTTC.

This CDR3 reads CASGLGTGDEQFF. CDR3 bases: TGTGCTAGTGGTTTGGGAACAGGGGATGAGCAGTTCTTC. The V call is TRBV12-5, the J call TRBJ2-1; TRBD1 aligns across 7 bases. Germline CDR1 and CDR2: LGHNT and FRNRAP. This CDR3 region has 13 residues. V shed 1 base, J shed 8 bases, and the junction held 2 bases outside the gene matches.

The V call is TRBV4-2, the J call TRBJ2-1, with TRBD2 as a possible D gene (5 bases). The germline V and J ends were trimmed by 4 bases and 2 bases, with 9 bases remaining between them. The CDR3 is made up of 14 amino acids. Looked up from germline, CDR1 is LGHNA and CDR2 is YNFKEQ. This CDR3 reads CASSPGLPYNEQFF. The CDR3 bases are TGTGCCAGCAGCCCCGGACTCCCCTACAATGAGCAGTTCTTC.

The rearrangement links TRBV9 to TRBJ2-7, with 9 bases aligning to TRBD1. The germline V gene has CDR1 SGDLS and CDR2 YYNGEE. CDR3 length equals 14 residues. V lost 0 bases to trimming and J lost 6 bases; unmatched junction nucleotides: 4. Here the CDR3 reads CASSVGGQGREQYF. CDR3 sequence (DNA): TGTGCCAGCAGCGTAGGGGGACAGGGACGCGAGCAGTACTTC.

J is TRBJ1-3 and V is TRBV27; 9 bases are shared with TRBD1. V lost 5 bases and J lost 9; bases outside the gene matches: 8. CDR1 is MNHEY and CDR2 is SMNVEV in the germline V gene (reference sequence). CDR3 size: 14 residues. DNA for the CDR3: TGTGCCAGCAGTCTTACGGGACAGGGTACCACCATATATTTT. It is translated as CASSLTGQGTTIYF.

The rearrangement joins TRBV2 to TRBJ2-7, with 7 positions matching TRBD1. The J segment lost 6 bases and the V segment lost 4 bases, leaving 12 bases of the junction unmatched. Per germline, CDR1 SNHLY and CDR2 FYNNEI. This CDR3 region has 15 residues. CDR3 protein: CASSALGQGVGEQYF. The CDR3 coding sequence is TGTGCCAGCAGTGCATTAGGTCAGGGGGTCGGCGAGCAGTACTTC.

The chain combines TRBV7-2 with TRBJ2-4; a possible D gene is TRBD1 (6 bases). Trimming took off 3 bases at V and 0 bases at J, with 12 bases between the two ends. The CDR3 spans 16 residues. CDR1 is SGHTA, CDR2 FQGNSA, per germline. CDR3 amino acids: CASSFTGSLAKNIQYF. DNA of the CDR3: TGTGCCAGCAGCTTCACAGGGAGCCTAGCCAAAAACATTCAGTACTTC.

The chain couples TRBV3-1 (or the pseudogene TRBV3-2) to TRBJ1-2, with TRBD1 matching 7 bases. V dropped 4 bases and J dropped 2; count of bases not matched to a gene: 7. Germline V gives CDR1 LGHDT, CDR2 YNNKEL (reference sequence). This CDR3 spans 15 amino acids. The CDR3 spells CASSPLAGGNYGYTF. For the CDR3, the DNA is TGTGCCAGCAGCCCCCTGGCAGGGGGGAACTATGGCTACACCTTC.

The chain combines TRBV7-7 with TRBJ2-7; 8 bases are a match to TRBD1. The V and J ends lost 1 base and 0 bases, in that order; junction bases with no gene match: 2. Looked up from germline, CDR1 is SSHAT and CDR2 is FNYEAQ (reference sequence). The length of the CDR3 is 15 residues. The CDR3 coding sequence is TGTGCCAGCAGCTTAGGGACAGGGCCCTCCTACGAGCAGTACTTC. Residues: CASSLGTGPSYEQYF.

The chain links TRBV7-9 to TRBJ2-1; TRBD2 agrees at 8 bases. This CDR3 has 16 residues. The germline CDR1 and CDR2 sequences are SEHNR and FQNEAQ (reference sequence). Germline trimming cut 5 bases from V and 8 bases from J; bases unmatched to any gene: 14. This chain's CDR3 is CASSLGLVAGSYEQFF. The DNA of the CDR3 is TGTGCCAGCAGCCTAGGGTTGGTAGCGGGAAGTTATGAGCAGTTCTTC.

V and J are TRBV19 and TRBJ2-3, with 15 bases matching TRBD2. CDR3 size: 19 residues. Germline trimming cut 3 bases from V and 3 bases from J; bases unmatched to any gene: 10. Germline V gene lookup returns CDR1 LNHDA and CDR2 SQIVND (reference sequence). CDR3 region: CASSMYGLAGGPSTDTQYF. Here the CDR3 DNA reads TGTGCCAGTAGTATGTACGGACTAGCGGGAGGGCCTAGTACAGATACGCAGTATTTT. Combining the CDR3 with reference TRBV19 and TRBJ2-3 gives the whole variable domain DGGITQSPKYLFRKEGQNVTLSCEQNLNHDAMYWYRQDPGQGLRLIYYSQIVNDFQKGDIAEGYSVSREKKESFPLTVTSAQKNPTAFYLCASSMYGLAGGPSTDTQYFGPGTRLTVL.

V is TRBV7-8 and J is TRBJ2-3; D is possibly TRBD1 (6 bases). The length of the CDR3 is 16 residues. Trimming removed 5 bases from V and 3 bases from J, with 18 bases in between. The V gene's germline CDR1 is SGHVS and CDR2 FQNEAQ. The CDR3 coding sequence is TGTGCCAGCAGCCCCGCCGCGGGTAGGGGGACAGATACGCAGTATTTT. Translation gives CASSPAAGRGTDTQYF.

The rearrangement uses TRBV19 and TRBJ2-1; TRBD1 agrees at 7 bases. V lost 6 bases and J lost 6; bases outside the gene matches: 11. The CDR3 consists of 15 residues. Germline V lookup: CDR1 LNHDA, CDR2 SQIVND (reference sequence). The CDR3, as DNA: TGTGCCAGTAGGTCCCTTGACAGGGCCCGCAATGAGCAGTTCTTC. Translated, it gives CASRSLDRARNEQFF. The full variable domain, rest sourced from reference TRBV19 and TRBJ2-1, is DGGITQSPKYLFRKEGQNVTLSCEQNLNHDAMYWYRQDPGQGLRLIYYSQIVNDFQKGDIAEGYSVSREKKESFPLTVTSAQKNPTAFYLCASRSLDRARNEQFFGPGTRLTVL.

The CDR3 nucleotides read TGTGCCAGCAGCCACGGGACCTACGAGCAGTACTTC. This gives the protein CASSHGTYEQYF. The rearrangement joins TRBV5-4 to TRBJ2-7, with D perhaps TRBD2 (5 bases). CDR1 is SGHNT, CDR2 YYREEE, per germline (reference sequence). CDR3 size: 12 residues. The V and J ends lost 4 bases and 2 bases respectively, with 7 bases between them.

This chain joins TRBV19 and TRBJ2-6, with D uncertain. The CDR3 is 13 amino acids. Germline CDR1 reads LNHDA; CDR2 reads SQIVND (reference sequence). The CDR3 sequence is CGSQLSGANVLTF. The CDR3 bases are TGTGGCAGCCAACTATCTGGGGCCAACGTCCTGACTTTC.